These 26 T cell receptor beta chains originate from one sample sequenced in a study of T-cell memory formation after mild COVID-19. TCRdb fed the 5' RACE reads into MiXCR, producing one record per CDR3 protein. The sample includes some 600,000 distinct CDR3 sequences, 15% to 20% of them seen just once. Sequenced input: PBMCs or a T cell subset sorted from them (not recorded which). The receptor source for this set is an adult woman who had mild COVID-19 (a few samples of this study predate the infection). Cell type and time point are not known.

This clonotype came up a few times. The chain carries TRBV5-4 and TRBJ2-7, with 10 bases that match TRBD1. The V and J ends lost 6 bases and 4 bases, in that order; junction bases with no gene match: 10. The CDR3 totals 15 residues. The germline V gene has CDR1 SGHNT and CDR2 YYREEE (reference sequence). The CDR3 DNA is TGTGCCAGCACCCCCGGGACAGGGGTTTCGTACGAGCAGTACTTC. This translates into CASTPGTGVSYEQYF.

This clonotype was found a few times. V gene TRBV6-5 combines with J gene TRBJ1-1; the D gene is possibly TRBD1 (5 bases). The length of the CDR3 is 15 residues. V was shortened by 2 bases and J by 1 base, with 11 bases between the two germline ends. Looked up from germline, CDR1 is MNHEY and CDR2 is SVGAGI. The CDR3 coding sequence is TGTGCCAGCAGTTACCTGGACACCGGGAACACTGAAGCTTTCTTT. Amino acids: CASSYLDTGNTEAFF.

The V gene is TRBV6-1, the J gene TRBJ1-5, with 9 bases that match TRBD1. The CDR3 loop spans 15 amino acids. V shed 6 bases, J shed 4 bases, and the junction held 7 bases outside the gene matches. The germline V gene encodes CDR1 MNHNS and CDR2 SASEGT. CDR3 sequence (DNA): TGTGCCAGCAGGCGGGACAGGGCCTATAATCAGCCCCAGCATTTT. It codes for CASRRDRAYNQPQHF.

The chain joins TRBV11-1 to TRBJ1-1, with a weak D call TRBD1 (5 bases). Deletions cut 5 bases from V and 1 base from J, with 14 bases between. CDR1 is SGHAT, CDR2 FQDESV, per germline (reference sequence). The CDR3 is made up of 15 amino acids. CDR3 DNA sequence: TGTGCCAGCAGCATCCCGGCGGGGGGGAACACTGAAGCTTTCTTT. Translation: CASSIPAGGNTEAFF.

This chain joins TRBV12-3 or TRBV12-4 and TRBJ2-3; D is ambiguous. The V gene lost 3 bases and the J gene lost 9 bases, with 13 bases spanning the gap. The CDR3 sequence is 13 residues long. Written as DNA, the CDR3 is TGTGCCAGCAGTTTTAGCAACGCCAAGACGCAGTATTTT. Translating it yields CASSFSNAKTQYF.

The chain has TRBV4-1 and TRBJ2-5, with D possibly TRBD1 on 5 matching bases. CDR3 length equals 14 residues. Germline loops: CDR1 MGHRA, CDR2 YSYEKL. V dropped 7 bases and J dropped 4 bases, with 16 bases sitting between them. The CDR3 DNA reads TGCGCCAGCACCATCAACCAGGGAACAGAGACCCAGTACTTC. Translation gives CASTINQGTETQYF.

This clonotype turned up a few times. The genes are TRBV5-5 and TRBJ2-3, with 7 bases identical to TRBD2. This CDR3 has 17 residues. In germline, CDR1 is SGHKS, CDR2 YYEKEE (reference sequence). V was clipped by 2 bases and J by 2 bases; unmatched bases: 11. CDR3 nucleotides: TGTGCCAGCAGCTTATCAGAGTTGAGCGGGGTCACAGATACGCAGTATTTT. This sequence encodes CASSLSELSGVTDTQYF.

This chain connects TRBV6-6 to TRBJ2-5, with TRBD2 matching over 7 bases. The germline CDR1 and CDR2 sequences are MNHNY and SVGAGI (reference sequence). This CDR3 contains 14 residues. With 2 bases clipped from V and 4 bases from J, the junction kept 4 bases outside the gene matches. The CDR3 DNA sequence: TGTGCCAGCAGTTACGGGAGGGCCGGAGAGACCCAGTACTTC. It translates to CASSYGRAGETQYF.

This rearrangement joins TRBV28 to TRBJ2-7, with 10 bases that match TRBD1. The CDR3 is 15 residues long. V gave up 6 bases and J gave up 3 bases; unmatched junction bases: 8. Looked up from germline, CDR1 is MDHEN and CDR2 is SYDVKM. The CDR3 protein is CASSGDRGRFYEQYF. The CDR3 DNA reads TGTGCCAGCAGCGGTGACAGGGGGCGATTCTACGAGCAGTACTTC. Variable domain in full (rest from reference TRBV28 and TRBJ2-7): DVKVTQSSRYLVKRTGEKVFLECVQDMDHENMFWYRQDPGLGLRLIYFSYDVKMKEKGDIPEGYSVSREKKERFSLILESASTNQTSMYLCASSGDRGRFYEQYFGPGTRLTVT.

This clonotype was counted a few times. The chain employs TRBV12-3 or TRBV12-4 and TRBJ1-2, with D perhaps matching TRBD1 (5 bases). Trimming pared 2 bases from V and 4 bases from J, leaving 11 bases between. This CDR3 is built from 14 residues. The CDR3 here is CASSLRGVRYGYTF. DNA for the CDR3: TGTGCCAGCAGTTTAAGAGGGGTACGCTATGGCTACACCTTC.

The chain carries TRBV4-1 and TRBJ2-2, with D unclear. The CDR3 spans 13 residues. V was trimmed by 4 bases and J by 6 bases, leaving 9 bases between them. Germline V CDR1 and CDR2: MGHRA, YSYEKL. The CDR3 coding sequence is TGCGCCAGCAGCCCGCCGCTTGCCGGGGAGCTGTTTTTT. Amino acid sequence: CASSPPLAGELFF.

This clonotype was seen many times. The V gene is TRBV29-1, the J gene TRBJ2-5, with TRBD1 matching over 7 bases. Germline CDR1 and CDR2: SQVTM and ANQGSEA. CDR3 length: 12 amino acids. V gave up 4 bases and J gave up 7 bases; unmatched junction bases: 6. The CDR3 loop reads CSVGTGEGTQYF. The CDR3 nucleotides read TGCAGCGTTGGGACAGGCGAGGGGACCCAGTACTTC.

The CDR3 protein is CASSLAPIATNEKLFF. CDR3 bases: TGTGCCAGCAGCTTAGCCCCGATTGCAACTAATGAAAAACTGTTTTTT. This rearrangement joins TRBV7-2 to TRBJ1-4; D is undetermined. The V end was cut by 0 bases, the J end by 0 bases, with 8 bases between. The V gene's germline CDR1 is SGHTA and CDR2 FQGNSA. The CDR3 has 16 residues.

This chain uses TRBV7-3 with TRBJ2-1; TRBD1 agrees at 9 bases. This CDR3 is built from 13 residues. Germline V CDR1 and CDR2: SGHTA, FQGTGA. V lost 6 bases, J lost 6 bases, and 3 bases stayed unmatched. The CDR3 DNA reads as TGTGCCAGCAGTCCACAGGGGGCCAATGAGCAGTTCTTC. Its protein product is CASSPQGANEQFF.

This chain joins TRBV6-4 and TRBJ2-1; maybe TRBD2 (5 bases). V was cut by 9 bases and J by 0 bases, with 15 bases left in between. Germline CDR1 MRHNA, CDR2 SNTAGT. The CDR3 has 15 amino acids. CDR3: CASSEAESSYNEQFF. For the CDR3, the DNA is TGTGCCAGTAGCGAAGCGGAGAGCTCCTACAATGAGCAGTTCTTC.

This chain uses TRBV4-1 with TRBJ2-7; weak D call: TRBD1 (6 bases). V gave up 1 base and J gave up 4 bases, with 14 bases separating them. The CDR3 spans 15 residues. Germline V lookup: CDR1 MGHRA, CDR2 YSYEKL. The CDR3 DNA follows: TGCGCCAGCAGCCAAGTTCCCACAGGGTTATACGAGCAGTACTTC. Its protein product is CASSQVPTGLYEQYF.

This clonotype has only a few counts. V is TRBV5-6 and J is TRBJ2-7; D remains ambiguous. Germline assignment: CDR1 SGHDT and CDR2 YYEEEE. V was trimmed by 2 bases and J by 0 bases, leaving 9 bases between them. There are 14 residues in the CDR3. This CDR3 is CASSFPGASYEQYF. Here the CDR3 DNA reads TGTGCCAGCAGCTTCCCAGGAGCCTCCTACGAGCAGTACTTC. Variable domain in full (rest from reference TRBV5-6 and TRBJ2-7): DAGVTQSPTHLIKTRGQQVTLRCSPKSGHDTVSWYQQALGQGPQFIFQYYEEEERQRGNFPDRFSGHQFPNYSSELNVNALLLGDSALYLCASSFPGASYEQYFGPGTRLTVT.

In this sample, this clonotype turned up many times. The chain combines TRBV4-2 with TRBJ2-7, with D uncertain. Germline CDR1 LGHNA, CDR2 YNFKEQ. V dropped 1 base and J dropped 2 bases, with 6 bases sitting between them. This CDR3 region has 13 residues. The DNA of the CDR3 is TGTGCCAGCAGCCAAGGGCGGACCTACGAGCAGTACTTC. It codes for CASSQGRTYEQYF.

The J gene is TRBJ2-7, the V gene TRBV12-3 or TRBV12-4, with D maybe TRBD2 (6 bases). The V gene lost 4 bases and the J gene lost 4 bases, with 17 bases spanning the gap. The CDR3 has 15 residues. The CDR3, as DNA: TGTGCCAGCAGTTCCCCCCCCCAGGCGGGATACGAGCAGTACTTC. Protein: CASSSPPQAGYEQYF.

This clonotype has only a few counts. The CDR3 DNA reads TGTGCCAGCAGCGTAGGCCAGGGGTTATGGTACGAGCAGTACTTC. Its translation: CASSVGQGLWYEQYF. The rearrangement uses TRBV9 and TRBJ2-7, with a tentative D call TRBD1 (6 bases). The germline V gene has CDR1 SGDLS and CDR2 YYNGEE. The CDR3 is made up of 15 amino acids. Trimming cost V 0 bases and J 4 bases, with 14 bases left between them.

The V gene is TRBV4-1, the J gene TRBJ1-2; a possible D gene is TRBD1 (6 bases). Germline values: CDR1 MGHRA, CDR2 YSYEKL. This CDR3 spans 14 amino acids. Trimming shortened V by 0 bases and J by 2 bases, and 7 bases separated the two germline ends. The CDR3 sequence is CASSQEQGNYGYTF. CDR3 nucleotides: TGCGCCAGCAGCCAAGAACAGGGCAACTATGGCTACACCTTC.

This clonotype was seen more than once but under ten times. CDR3 nucleotide sequence: TGTGCCAGCAGCCGCCTGGGGGGGAGGTGGGAGACCCAGTACTTC. Amino acids: CASSRLGGRWETQYF. The chain links TRBV11-2 to TRBJ2-5, with 7 bases fitting TRBD2. This CDR3 is 15 amino acids long. Looked up from germline, CDR1 is SGHAT and CDR2 is FQNNGV. The V segment lost 5 bases and the J segment 5 bases; nucleotides outside the gene matches: 11.

The chain has TRBV5-1 and TRBJ1-1, with 9 bases fitting TRBD1. Trimming took 0 bases from V and 2 from J; bases not matched to a gene: 5. The CDR3 has 16 amino acids. Germline V lookup: CDR1 SGHRS, CDR2 YFSETQ. The chain's CDR3 is CASSLAGQGQNTEAFF. The CDR3 DNA sequence: TGCGCCAGCAGCTTGGCGGGACAGGGACAAAACACTGAAGCTTTCTTT.

This chain links TRBV6-2 or TRBV6-3 with TRBJ1-5, with D maybe TRBD1 (6 bases). The CDR3 runs 15 residues. Trimming pared 5 bases from V and 0 bases from J, leaving 11 bases between. From germline, CDR1 is MNHEY and CDR2 SVGEGT. CDR3 DNA sequence: TGTGCCAGCAGTAGAGGGACACCTAGCAATCAGCCCCAGCATTTT. Translation gives CASSRGTPSNQPQHF.

The chain recombines TRBV5-1 with TRBJ2-1; 10 bases are a match to TRBD2. Germline assignment: CDR1 SGHRS and CDR2 YFSETQ. There are 16 residues in the CDR3. The trim removed 1 base at V and 10 bases at J, leaving 11 bases unmatched. CDR3 loop: CASSLSTGTSALEQFF. The CDR3 DNA follows: TGCGCCAGCAGCTTGTCCACCGGGACTAGCGCTTTGGAGCAGTTCTTC.

The J gene is TRBJ2-1, the V gene TRBV7-8; 15 bases map to TRBD2. The CDR3 runs to 15 residues. Germline values: CDR1 SGHVS, CDR2 FQNEAQ. V dropped 5 bases and J dropped 8; count of bases not matched to a gene: 4. DNA for the CDR3: TGTGCCAGCAGCCGGGGGACTAGCGGGGGGCATGAGCAGTTCTTC. Translation gives CASSRGTSGGHEQFF.